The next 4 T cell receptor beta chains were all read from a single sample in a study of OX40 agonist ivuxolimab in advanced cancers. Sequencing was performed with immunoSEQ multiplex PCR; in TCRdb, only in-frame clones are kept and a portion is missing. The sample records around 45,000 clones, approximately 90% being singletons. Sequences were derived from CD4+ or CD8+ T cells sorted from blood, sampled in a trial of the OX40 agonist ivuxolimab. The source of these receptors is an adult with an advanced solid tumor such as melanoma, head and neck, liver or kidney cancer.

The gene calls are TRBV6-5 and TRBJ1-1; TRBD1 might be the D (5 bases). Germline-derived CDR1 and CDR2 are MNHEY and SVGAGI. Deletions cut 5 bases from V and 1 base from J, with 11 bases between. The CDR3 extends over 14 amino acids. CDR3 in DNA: TGTGCCAGCAGTGATCTGAGGGGGAACACTGAAGCTTTCTTT. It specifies CASSDLRGNTEAFF.

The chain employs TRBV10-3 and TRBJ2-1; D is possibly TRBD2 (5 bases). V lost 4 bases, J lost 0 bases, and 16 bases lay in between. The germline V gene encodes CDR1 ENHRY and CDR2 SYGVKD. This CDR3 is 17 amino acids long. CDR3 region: CAISGPSKGDSYNEQFF. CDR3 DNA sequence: TGTGCCATCAGTGGGCCTAGTAAGGGAGACTCCTACAATGAGCAGTTCTTC.

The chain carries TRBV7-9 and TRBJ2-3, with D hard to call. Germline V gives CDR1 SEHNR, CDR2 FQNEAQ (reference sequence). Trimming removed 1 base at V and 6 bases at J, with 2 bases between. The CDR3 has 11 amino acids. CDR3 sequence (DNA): TGTGCCAGCAGCTTAGAGGATACGCAGTATTTT. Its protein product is CASSLEDTQYF.

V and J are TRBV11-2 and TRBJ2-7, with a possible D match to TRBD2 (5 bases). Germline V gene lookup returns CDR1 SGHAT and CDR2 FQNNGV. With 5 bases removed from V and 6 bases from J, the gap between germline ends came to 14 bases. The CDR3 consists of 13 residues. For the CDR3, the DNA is TGTGCCAGCAGCCCCGGGAACTTCCCCGAGCAGTACTTC. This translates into CASSPGNFPEQYF. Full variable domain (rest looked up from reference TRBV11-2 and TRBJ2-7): EAGVAQSPRYKIIEKRQSVAFWCNPISGHATLYWYQQILGQGPKLLIQFQNNGVVDDSQLPKDRFSAERLKGVDSTLKIQPAKLEDSAVYLCASSPGNFPEQYFGPGTRLTVT.